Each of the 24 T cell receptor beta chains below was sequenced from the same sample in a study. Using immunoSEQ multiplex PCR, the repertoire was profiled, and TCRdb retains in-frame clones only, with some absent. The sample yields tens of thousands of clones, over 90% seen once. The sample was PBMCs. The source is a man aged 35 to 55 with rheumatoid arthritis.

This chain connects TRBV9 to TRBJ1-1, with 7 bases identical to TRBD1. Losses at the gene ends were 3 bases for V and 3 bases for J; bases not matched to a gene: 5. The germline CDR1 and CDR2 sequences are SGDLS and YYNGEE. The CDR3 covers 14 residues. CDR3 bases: TGTGCCAGCAGCGGTACAGGGGAGTACACTGAAGCTTTCTTT. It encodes CASSGTGEYTEAFF.

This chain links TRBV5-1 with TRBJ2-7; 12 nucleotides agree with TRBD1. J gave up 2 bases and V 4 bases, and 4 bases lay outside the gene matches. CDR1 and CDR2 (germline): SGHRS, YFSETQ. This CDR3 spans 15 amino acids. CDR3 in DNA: TGCGCCAGCAGCGAGGGACAGGGGGCGGCCTACGAGCAGTACTTC. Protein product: CASSEGQGAAYEQYF.

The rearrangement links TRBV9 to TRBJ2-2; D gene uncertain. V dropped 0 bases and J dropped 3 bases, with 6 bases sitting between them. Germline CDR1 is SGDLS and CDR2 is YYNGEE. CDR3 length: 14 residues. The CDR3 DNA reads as TGTGCCAGCAGCGTAGCCCTGGACACCGGGGAGCTGTTTTTT. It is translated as CASSVALDTGELFF.

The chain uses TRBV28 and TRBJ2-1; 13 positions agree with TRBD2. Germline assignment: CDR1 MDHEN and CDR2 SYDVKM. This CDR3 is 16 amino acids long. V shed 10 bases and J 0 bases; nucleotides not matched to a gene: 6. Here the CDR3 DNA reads TGTGCCACCTTGACTAGCGGGAGGAGCTCCTACAATGAGCAGTTCTTC. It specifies CATLTSGRSSYNEQFF. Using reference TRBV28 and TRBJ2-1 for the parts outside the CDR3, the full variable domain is DVKVTQSSRYLVKRTGEKVFLECVQDMDHENMFWYRQDPGLGLRLIYFSYDVKMKEKGDIPEGYSVSREKKERFSLILESASTNQTSMYLCATLTSGRSSYNEQFFGPGTRLTVL.

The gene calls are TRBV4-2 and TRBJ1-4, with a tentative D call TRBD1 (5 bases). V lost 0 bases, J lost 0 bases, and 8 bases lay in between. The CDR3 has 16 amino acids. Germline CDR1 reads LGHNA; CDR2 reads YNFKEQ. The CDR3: CASSQEPGATNEKLFF. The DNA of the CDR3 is TGTGCCAGCAGCCAAGAACCGGGGGCAACTAATGAAAAACTGTTTTTT.

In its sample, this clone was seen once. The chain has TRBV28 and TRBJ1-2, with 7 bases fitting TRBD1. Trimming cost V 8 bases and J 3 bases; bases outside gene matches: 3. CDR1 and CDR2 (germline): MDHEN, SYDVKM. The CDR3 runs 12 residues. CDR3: CASEGTDYGYTF. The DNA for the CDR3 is TGTGCCAGCGAAGGGACAGACTATGGCTACACCTTC.

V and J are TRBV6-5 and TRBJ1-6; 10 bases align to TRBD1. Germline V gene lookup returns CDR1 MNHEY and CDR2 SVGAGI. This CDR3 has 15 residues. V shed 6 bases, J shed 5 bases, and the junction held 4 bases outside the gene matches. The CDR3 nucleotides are TGTGCCAGCAGGTCCGGGACAGGGGATAATTCACCCCTCCACTTT. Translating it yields CASRSGTGDNSPLHF.

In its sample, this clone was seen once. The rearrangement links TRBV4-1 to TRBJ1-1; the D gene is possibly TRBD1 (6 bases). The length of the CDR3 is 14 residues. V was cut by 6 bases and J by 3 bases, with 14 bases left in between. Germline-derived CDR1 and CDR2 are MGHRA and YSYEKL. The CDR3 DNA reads TGCGCCAGCAGGGGCCAGGGGTGGGACACTGAAGCTTTCTTT. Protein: CASRGQGWDTEAFF.

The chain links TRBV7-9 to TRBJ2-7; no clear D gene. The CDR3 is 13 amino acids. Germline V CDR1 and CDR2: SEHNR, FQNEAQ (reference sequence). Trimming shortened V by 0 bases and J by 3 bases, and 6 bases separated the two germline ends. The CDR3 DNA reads TGTGCCAGCAGCTTAGCGCTAGACTACGAGCAGTACTTC. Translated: CASSLALDYEQYF.

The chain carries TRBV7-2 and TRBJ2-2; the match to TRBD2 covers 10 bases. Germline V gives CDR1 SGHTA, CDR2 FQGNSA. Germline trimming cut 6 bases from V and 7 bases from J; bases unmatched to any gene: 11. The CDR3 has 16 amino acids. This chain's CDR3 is CASSQWVAGGGGELFF. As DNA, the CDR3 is TGTGCCAGCAGTCAGTGGGTAGCGGGGGGCGGCGGGGAGCTGTTTTTT. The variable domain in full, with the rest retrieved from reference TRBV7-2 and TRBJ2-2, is GAGVSQSPSNKVTEKGKDVELRCDPISGHTALYWYRQSLGQGLEFLIYFQGNSAPDKSGLPSDRFSAERTGGSVSTLTIQRTQQEDSAVYLCASSQWVAGGGGELFFGEGSRLTVL.

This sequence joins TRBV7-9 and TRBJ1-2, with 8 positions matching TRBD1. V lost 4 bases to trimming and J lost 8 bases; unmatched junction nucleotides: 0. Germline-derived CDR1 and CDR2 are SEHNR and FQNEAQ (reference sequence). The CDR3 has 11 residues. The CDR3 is CASSWDRGYTF. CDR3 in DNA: TGTGCCAGCAGCTGGGACAGGGGCTACACCTTC. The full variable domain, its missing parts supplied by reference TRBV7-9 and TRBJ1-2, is DTGVSQNPRHKITKRGQNVTFRCDPISEHNRLYWYRQTLGQGPEFLTYFQNEAQLEKSRLLSDRFSAERPKGSFSTLEIQRTEQGDSAMYLCASSWDRGYTFGSGTRLTVV.

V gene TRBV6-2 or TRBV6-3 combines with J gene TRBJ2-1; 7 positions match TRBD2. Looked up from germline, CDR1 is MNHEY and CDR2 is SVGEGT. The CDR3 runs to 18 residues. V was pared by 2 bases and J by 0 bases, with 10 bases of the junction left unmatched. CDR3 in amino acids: CASSYRQLAVSSYNEQFF. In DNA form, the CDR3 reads TGTGCCAGCAGTTACCGGCAGCTAGCGGTGAGCTCCTACAATGAGCAGTTCTTC.

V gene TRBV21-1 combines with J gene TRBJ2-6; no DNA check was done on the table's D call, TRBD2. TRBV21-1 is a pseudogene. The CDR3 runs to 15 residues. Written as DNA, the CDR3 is TGTGCCAGCAGCAAAGGTAGCTCTGGGGCCAACGTCCTGACTTTC. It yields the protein CASSKGSSGANVLTF.

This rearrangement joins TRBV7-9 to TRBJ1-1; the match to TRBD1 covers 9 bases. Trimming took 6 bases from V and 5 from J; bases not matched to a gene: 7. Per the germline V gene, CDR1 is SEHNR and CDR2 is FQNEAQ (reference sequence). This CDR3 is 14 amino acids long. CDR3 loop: CASRPGQGGTEAFF. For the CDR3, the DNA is TGTGCCAGCAGGCCGGGACAGGGCGGGACTGAAGCTTTCTTT.

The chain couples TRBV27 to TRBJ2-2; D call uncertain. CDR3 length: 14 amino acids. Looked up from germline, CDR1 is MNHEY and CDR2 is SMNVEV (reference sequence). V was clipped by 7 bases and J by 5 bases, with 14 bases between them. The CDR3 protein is CASTGLGRTGELFF. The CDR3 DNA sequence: TGTGCCAGCACCGGGTTGGGTAGGACCGGGGAGCTGTTTTTT.

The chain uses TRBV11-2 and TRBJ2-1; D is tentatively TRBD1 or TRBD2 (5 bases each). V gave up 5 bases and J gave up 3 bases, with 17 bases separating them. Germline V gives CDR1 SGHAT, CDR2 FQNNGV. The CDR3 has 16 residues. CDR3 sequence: CASSPFGGAFYNEQFF. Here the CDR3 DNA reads TGTGCCAGCAGCCCCTTTGGGGGAGCTTTCTACAATGAGCAGTTCTTC.

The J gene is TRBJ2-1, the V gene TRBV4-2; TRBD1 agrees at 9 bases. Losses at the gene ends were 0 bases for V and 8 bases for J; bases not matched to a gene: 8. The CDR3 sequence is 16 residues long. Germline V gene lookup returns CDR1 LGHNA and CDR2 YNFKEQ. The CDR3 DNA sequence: TGTGCCAGCAGCCAAGAGACCGGGACAGGGATGTATGAGCAGTTCTTC. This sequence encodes CASSQETGTGMYEQFF.

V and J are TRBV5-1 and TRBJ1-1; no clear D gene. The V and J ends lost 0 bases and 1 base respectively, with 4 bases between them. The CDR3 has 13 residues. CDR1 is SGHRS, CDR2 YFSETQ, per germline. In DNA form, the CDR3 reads TGCGCCAGCAGCTTGGACCAGAACACTGAAGCTTTCTTT. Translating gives CASSLDQNTEAFF. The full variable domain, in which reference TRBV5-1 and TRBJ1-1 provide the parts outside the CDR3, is KAGVTQTPRYLIKTRGQQVTLSCSPISGHRSVSWYQQTPGQGLQFLFEYFSETQRNKGNFPGRFSGRQFSNSRSEMNVSTLELGDSALYLCASSLDQNTEAFFGQGTRLTVV.

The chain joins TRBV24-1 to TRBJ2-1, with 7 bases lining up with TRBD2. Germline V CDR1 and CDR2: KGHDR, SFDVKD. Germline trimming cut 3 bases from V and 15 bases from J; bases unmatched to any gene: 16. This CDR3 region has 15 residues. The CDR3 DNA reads TGTGCCACCAGTGATGTGGGCGGGAGCTATAAGCGAACGTTCTTC. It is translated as CATSDVGGSYKRTFF.

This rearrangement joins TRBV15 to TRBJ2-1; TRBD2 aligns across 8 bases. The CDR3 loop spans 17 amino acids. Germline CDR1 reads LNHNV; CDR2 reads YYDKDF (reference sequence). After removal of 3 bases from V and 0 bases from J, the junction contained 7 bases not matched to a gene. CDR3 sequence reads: CATSRRGLGSSYNEQFF. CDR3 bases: TGTGCCACCAGCAGGAGGGGACTAGGCAGCTCCTACAATGAGCAGTTCTTC.

CDR3 bases: TGTGCCAGCAGTTTAAGGTGGGGCTCTAATCAGCCCCAGCATTTT. It translates to CASSLRWGSNQPQHF. This sequence joins TRBV27 and TRBJ1-5, with D possibly being TRBD1 (5 bases). The CDR3 consists of 15 residues. V shed 2 bases and J shed 4 bases, with 12 bases lying between them. Per germline, CDR1 MNHEY and CDR2 SMNVEV (reference sequence).

CDR3 coding DNA: TGTGCCTGGAACCCCGAGAGAGGGAGTGAAGCTTTCTTT. Its protein product is CAWNPERGSEAFF. This sequence joins TRBV30 and TRBJ1-1, with no clear D. This CDR3 region has 13 residues. Trimming removed 4 bases at V and 7 bases at J, with 16 bases between. Germline V gene data show CDR1 as GTSNPN and CDR2 as SVGIG (reference sequence).

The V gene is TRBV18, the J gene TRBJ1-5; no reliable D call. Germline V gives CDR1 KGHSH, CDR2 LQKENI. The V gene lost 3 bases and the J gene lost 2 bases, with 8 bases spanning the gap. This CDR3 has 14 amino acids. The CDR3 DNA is TGTGCCAGCTCACCCCCAAGCGGCAATCAGCCCCAGCATTTT. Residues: CASSPPSGNQPQHF.

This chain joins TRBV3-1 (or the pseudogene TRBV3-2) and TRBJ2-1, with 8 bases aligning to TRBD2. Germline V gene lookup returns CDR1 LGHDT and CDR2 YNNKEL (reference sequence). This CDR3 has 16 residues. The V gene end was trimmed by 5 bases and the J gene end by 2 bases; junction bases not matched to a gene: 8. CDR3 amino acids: CASSASREGPYNEQFF. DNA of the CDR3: TGTGCCAGCAGCGCTAGCCGGGAGGGCCCCTACAATGAGCAGTTCTTC.